This TCR beta chain stems from a study of radiation and T cells in renal cell carcinoma. Noted time point: blood 4 weeks post-SBRT, at nephrectomy. Noted treatment: 15 Gy SBRT to primary tumor, nephrectomy 4 weeks later. Nephrectomy followed 15 Gy stereotactic body radiation by 4 weeks. Clear cell pathology was present in this patient's renal cell carcinoma. Clones were sequenced by immunoSEQ multiplex PCR, and TCRdb holds only the in-frame ones, with some missing. The sample consists of around 94,000 clones, around 81% of them appearing once. Sequences were derived from blood, sampled from a patient whose treatment included radiotherapy and nephrectomy. The clonotype comes from a man aged 50 to 60 with renal cell carcinoma.

The CDR3: CASSQQGAPDTEAFF. DNA of the CDR3: TGTGCCAGCAGCCAACAGGGGGCGCCGGACACTGAAGCTTTCTTT. The genes are TRBV7-9 and TRBJ1-1; 9 positions match TRBD1. The V gene end was trimmed by 5 bases and the J gene end by 3 bases; junction bases not matched to a gene: 7. Per the germline V gene, CDR1 is SEHNR and CDR2 is FQNEAQ (reference sequence). The CDR3 is 15 residues long.